The 18 T cell receptor beta chains below were found in one sample sequenced in a study of blood T cell repertoires in COVID-19. Measured with immunoSEQ multiplex PCR; TCRdb has only the in-frame clones, and not every one. The repertoire consists of nearly 350,000 clones, with around 83% occurring once and the leading ten covering 2.5% to 3%. The sequenced sample consisted of peripheral blood. Receptor source: a man aged 25-45 years with active or convalescent COVID-19.

V and J are TRBV18 and TRBJ2-7; TRBD2 agrees at 8 bases. This CDR3 has 15 residues. V lost 3 bases to trimming and J lost 2 bases; unmatched junction nucleotides: 6. Per germline, CDR1 KGHSH and CDR2 LQKENI. CDR3: CASSPGGASTYEQYF. For the CDR3, the DNA is TGTGCCAGCTCACCCGGGGGGGCCTCCACCTACGAGCAGTACTTC.

This clone was counted a few times. The gene calls are TRBV11-3 and TRBJ2-2, with 7 bases fitting TRBD2. The CDR3 is 15 residues long. V trimming: 4 bases; J trimming: 3 bases; junction bases outside the gene matches: 5. Germline values: CDR1 SGHNT, CDR2 YENEEA. The CDR3 region has the DNA TGTGCCAGCAGCTATGGACTAGTTGACACCGGGGAGCTGTTTTTT. This sequence encodes CASSYGLVDTGELFF.

V gene TRBV3-1 (or the pseudogene TRBV3-2) combines with J gene TRBJ1-2; 10 bases align to TRBD1. Germline trimming cut 6 bases from V and 8 bases from J; bases unmatched to any gene: 6. Germline V CDR1 and CDR2: LGHDT, YNNKEL (reference sequence). The CDR3 spans 13 residues. The CDR3 DNA is TGTGCCAGCAGTCTGACAGGGGGCTGGGGCTACACCTTC. It specifies CASSLTGGWGYTF.

This chain uses TRBV7-9 with TRBJ2-5; the match to TRBD2 covers 8 bases. CDR1 and CDR2 from the germline V gene are SEHNR and FQNEAQ (reference sequence). V lost 5 bases and J lost 13; bases outside the gene matches: 12. This CDR3 spans 13 amino acids. CDR3 residues: CASSPGLGDRRYF. The CDR3 DNA is TGTGCCAGCAGCCCGGGACTAGGGGACCGTCGGTACTTC.

This sequence joins TRBV7-8 and TRBJ1-1; no clear D. CDR1 SGHVS and CDR2 FQNEAQ come from the germline V gene. This CDR3 region has 14 residues. V was clipped by 1 base and J by 1 base, with 7 bases between them. The DNA for the CDR3 is TGTGCCAGCAGCTTAGGCGCAGGGAACACTGAAGCTTTCTTT. Translated, it gives CASSLGAGNTEAFF.

This chain joins TRBV10-3 and TRBJ2-7, with D possibly matching TRBD1 (6 bases). The CDR3 has 16 amino acids. The V and J ends lost 2 bases and 3 bases respectively, with 17 bases between them. Germline V CDR1 and CDR2: ENHRY, SYGVKD. The CDR3 DNA reads as TGTGCCATCAGTGAGGTCCGAGGGGGACCGAGCTACGAGCAGTACTTC. Amino acid sequence: CAISEVRGGPSYEQYF.

The chain carries TRBV3-1 (or the pseudogene TRBV3-2) and TRBJ1-5; D gene unclear. CDR1 and CDR2 from the germline V gene are LGHDT and YNNKEL (reference sequence). V dropped 11 bases and J dropped 6 bases, with 26 bases sitting between them. The CDR3 totals 16 residues. CDR3 loop: CAGKDEGRVGCQPQHF. The DNA for the CDR3 is TGTGCCGGAAAAGACGAGGGCCGAGTGGGGTGTCAGCCCCAGCATTTT.

This clone appeared once. J is TRBJ2-1 and V is TRBV19, with TRBD1 identical over 9 bases. The CDR3 is 14 residues long. V shed 5 bases, J shed 9 bases, and the junction held 8 bases outside the gene matches. The germline CDR1 and CDR2 sequences are LNHDA and SQIVND (reference sequence). The CDR3 sequence is CASSPRTGASEQFF. DNA for the CDR3: TGTGCCAGTAGTCCCCGGACAGGGGCAAGTGAGCAGTTCTTC. Looking up the rest from reference TRBV19 and TRBJ2-1 gives the full variable domain: DGGITQSPKYLFRKEGQNVTLSCEQNLNHDAMYWYRQDPGQGLRLIYYSQIVNDFQKGDIAEGYSVSREKKESFPLTVTSAQKNPTAFYLCASSPRTGASEQFFGPGTRLTVL.

CDR3 loop: CASSYSRGQETQYF. The CDR3 DNA is TGTGCCAGCAGTTACTCGAGAGGTCAAGAGACCCAGTACTTC. The V gene is TRBV6-6, the J gene TRBJ2-5, with unresolved D. Per the germline V gene, CDR1 is MNHNY and CDR2 is SVGAGI (reference sequence). The CDR3 covers 14 residues. Trimming took off 0 bases at V and 2 bases at J, with 7 bases between the two ends.

The chain recombines TRBV15 with TRBJ2-5; the D gene is possibly TRBD2 (7 bases). V lost 0 bases, J lost 5 bases, and 13 bases lay in between. Germline assignment: CDR1 LNHNV and CDR2 YYDKDF (reference sequence). CDR3 length equals 15 residues. The CDR3 DNA reads as TGTGCCACCAGCAGAGAGAGGGGGGGTTTGGAGACCCAGTACTTC. Protein: CATSRERGGLETQYF. Filled out from reference TRBV15 and TRBJ2-5, the complete variable domain reads DAMVIQNPRYQVTQFGKPVTLSCSQTLNHNVMYWYQQKSSQAPKLLFHYYDKDFNNEADTPDNFQSRRPNTSFCFLDIRSPGLGDTAMYLCATSRERGGLETQYFGPGTRLLVL.

This chain uses TRBV6-5 with TRBJ2-7; D is undetermined. The V gene lost 6 bases and the J gene lost 9 bases, with 15 bases spanning the gap. CDR3 size: 12 residues. Per germline, CDR1 MNHEY and CDR2 SVGAGI. The CDR3 here is CASSGLYFGQYF. The CDR3, as DNA: TGTGCCAGCAGCGGGTTGTACTTCGGGCAGTACTTC.

The V call is TRBV11-3, the J call TRBJ2-7; 12 nucleotides agree with TRBD1. The CDR3 runs to 16 residues. Germline V gives CDR1 SGHNT, CDR2 YENEEA. Trimming took 0 bases from V and 3 from J; bases not matched to a gene: 3. CDR3 DNA sequence: TGTGCCAGCAGCTTAGATCGGGACAGGGGGCTCTACGAGCAGTACTTC. Residues: CASSLDRDRGLYEQYF.

The gene calls are TRBV7-2 and TRBJ2-3; D perhaps matches TRBD2 (6 bases). The germline CDR1 and CDR2 sequences are SGHTA and FQGNSA. V was cut by 5 bases and J by 1 base, with 19 bases left in between. This CDR3 region has 17 residues. The CDR3 DNA reads as TGTGCCAGCAGCCCCTGGGGGGAGAGGCCCGGCACAGATACGCAGTATTTT. This codes for CASSPWGERPGTDTQYF.

V is TRBV7-9 and J is TRBJ1-2; tentative D call: TRBD1 (6 bases). The V and J ends lost 4 bases and 9 bases respectively, with 12 bases between them. There are 12 residues in the CDR3. Germline lookup yields CDR1 SEHNR and CDR2 FQNEAQ (reference sequence). CDR3: CASSYGDISYTF. The CDR3 nucleotides are TGTGCCAGCAGCTATGGGGACATAAGCTACACCTTC.

This clone has just a few counts. V and J are TRBV7-8 and TRBJ2-1, with 7 bases identical to TRBD2. V lost 5 bases, J lost 10 bases, and 11 bases stayed unmatched. Germline loops: CDR1 SGHVS, CDR2 FQNEAQ. This CDR3 has 14 residues. The CDR3 DNA sequence: TGTGCCAGCAGCCTCCCTACTACCGGGGGGGAGCAGTTCTTC. Translated: CASSLPTTGGEQFF.

V usage is TRBV1 and J usage is TRBJ2-3; TRBD1, the D gene given by the table, was not confirmed from the DNA. TRBV1 is termed a pseudogene. The CDR3 is made up of 16 amino acids. The CDR3 here is CTSSQVGYSLTDTQYF. Here the CDR3 DNA reads TGCACCAGCAGCCAGGTAGGATACAGCCTCACAGATACGCAGTATTTT.

The J gene is TRBJ2-1, the V gene TRBV11-2; D might be TRBD2 (5 bases). The CDR3 runs 16 residues. Per germline, CDR1 SGHAT and CDR2 FQNNGV. Deletions cut 1 base from V and 2 bases from J, with 12 bases between. The CDR3 nucleotides read TGTGCCAGCAGCTTAGTTACGGGGAAGACCTACAATGAGCAGTTCTTC. Translated: CASSLVTGKTYNEQFF.

The gene calls are TRBV5-1 and TRBJ2-7, with TRBD2 as a possible D gene (6 bases). Germline-derived CDR1 and CDR2 are SGHRS and YFSETQ. Between the trimmed V and J ends, which lost 0 bases and 1 base, there was a span of 14 bases. This CDR3 spans 16 amino acids. CDR3: CASSLDQTRASYEQYF. CDR3 sequence (DNA): TGCGCCAGCAGCTTGGACCAGACTAGAGCTTCCTACGAGCAGTACTTC.